The 32 T cell receptor beta chains below were found in one sample sequenced in a study of early T cells in non-severe SARS-CoV-2 infection. TCRdb re-called the 5' RACE reads with MiXCR, one entry per CDR3 protein. This sample has 68,000 or so distinct CDR3 sequences, with over 10% found just once. What was sequenced was whole blood. All receptors derive from an adult who was a healthcare worker with PCR-confirmed SARS-CoV-2 infection or an uninfected control (not recorded which).

Many counts were recorded for this clonotype. The chain combines TRBV6-2 or TRBV6-3 with TRBJ1-1; the D gene is possibly TRBD1 (5 bases). Trimming left V 10 bases short and J 4 bases short, with 16 bases between. Looked up from germline, CDR1 is MNHEY and CDR2 is SVGEGT. The CDR3 spans 13 residues. In nucleotides, the CDR3 is TGTGCCACCGTAGGGACTACGGGCACTGAAGCTTTCTTT. Residues: CATVGTTGTEAFF.

This chain joins TRBV10-1 and TRBJ1-5; 8 bases are shared with TRBD1. The trim removed 2 bases at V and 0 bases at J, leaving 9 bases unmatched. The germline V gene has CDR1 WNHNN and CDR2 SYGVQD (reference sequence). The CDR3 covers 18 residues. The CDR3 region has the DNA TGCGCCAGCAGTGAGCCGGACAGGGAGCGACATAGCAATCAGCCCCAGCATTTT. Translated: CASSEPDRERHSNQPQHF.

This clonotype was seen ten or more times. This chain joins TRBV7-2 and TRBJ1-4, with D possibly being TRBD1 (5 bases). Trimming took 5 bases from V and 6 from J, leaving 16 bases between them. The V gene's germline CDR1 is SGHTA and CDR2 FQGNSA. CDR3 length: 15 residues. This chain's CDR3 is CASSPTQGPYEKLFF. Here the CDR3 DNA reads TGTGCCAGCAGCCCTACTCAGGGTCCCTATGAAAAACTGTTTTTT.

This sequence joins TRBV4-1 and TRBJ2-5; 14 bases are shared with TRBD2. Germline CDR1 and CDR2: MGHRA and YSYEKL. The CDR3 contains 17 residues. The J segment lost 3 bases and the V segment lost 4 bases, leaving 7 bases of the junction unmatched. The CDR3 nucleotides are TGCGCCAGCAGCCCCCTGACTAGCGGGGGGGCGGAAGAGACCCAGTACTTC. Translating gives CASSPLTSGGAEETQYF.

The CDR3 is CASSGTPGAAFF. The CDR3 DNA is TGTGCCAGCAGTGGAACCCCAGGGGCCGCTTTCTTT. This chain uses TRBV6-6 with TRBJ1-1; the D gene is possibly TRBD1 (6 bases). The CDR3 loop spans 12 amino acids. V was pared by 5 bases and J by 11 bases, with 15 bases between. Germline V CDR1 and CDR2: MNHNY, SVGAGI (reference sequence).

This clonotype was seen many times. The rearrangement uses TRBV20-1 and TRBJ2-3, with TRBD1 identical over 7 bases. The CDR3 consists of 16 residues. Germline V lookup: CDR1 DFQATT, CDR2 SNEGSKA (reference sequence). J lost 0 bases, V lost 0 bases, and 6 bases had no gene match. CDR3 residues: CSARDRDSESTDTQYF. In nucleotides, the CDR3 is TGCAGTGCTAGAGATAGGGACAGCGAAAGCACAGATACGCAGTATTTT.

In its sample, this clonotype was seen a few times. The genes are TRBV11-2 and TRBJ1-4; TRBD1 aligns across 8 bases. V was clipped by 3 bases and J by 4 bases; unmatched bases: 4. This CDR3 has 15 amino acids. Per germline, CDR1 SGHAT and CDR2 FQNNGV. CDR3 residues: CASSFQGAYNEKLFF. For the CDR3, the DNA is TGTGCCAGCAGCTTTCAGGGGGCCTATAATGAAAAACTGTTTTTT.

J is TRBJ2-1 and V is TRBV27; 16 bases are a match to TRBD2. The V gene's germline CDR1 is MNHEY and CDR2 SMNVEV (reference sequence). CDR3 length equals 19 residues. V trimming: 5 bases; J trimming: 6 bases; junction bases outside the gene matches: 13. CDR3 DNA: TGTGCCAGCAGTCCGGGGACTAGCGGGGGGGCATTTCGCCTCAATGAGCAGTTCTTC. This codes for CASSPGTSGGAFRLNEQFF.

This rearrangement joins TRBV9 to TRBJ2-1, with 9 bases aligning to TRBD2. CDR3 length equals 16 residues. Unmatched junction bases numbered 9, after V lost 4 bases and J lost 4 bases. Germline-derived CDR1 and CDR2 are SGDLS and YYNGEE. The CDR3 loop reads CASSPGERGDYNEQFF. Written as DNA, the CDR3 is TGTGCCAGCAGCCCCGGGGAGCGGGGGGATTACAATGAGCAGTTCTTC.

In this sample, this clonotype turned up many times. V and J are TRBV7-6 and TRBJ2-1; D is unresolved. Per germline, CDR1 SGHVS and CDR2 FNYEAQ. The CDR3 consists of 12 residues. With 1 base removed from V and 7 bases from J, the gap between germline ends came to 5 bases. CDR3 bases: TGTGCCAGCAGCTTAGTGCAGAATGAGCAGTTCTTC. Translation: CASSLVQNEQFF.

This clonotype was picked up many times. The chain joins TRBV5-6 to TRBJ2-7; D is undetermined. The V gene's germline CDR1 is SGHDT and CDR2 YYEEEE. Trimming shortened V by 1 base and J by 4 bases, and 9 bases separated the two germline ends. The CDR3 totals 13 residues. CDR3 in DNA: TGTGCCAGCAGCTTGTCTCCGACATACGAGCAGTACTTC. Protein sequence: CASSLSPTYEQYF.

The rearrangement joins TRBV9 to TRBJ2-5; no clear D gene. Germline CDR1 reads SGDLS; CDR2 reads YYNGEE. This CDR3 contains 15 residues. Trimming removed 0 bases from V and 5 bases from J, with 14 bases in between. The chain's CDR3 is CASSVGWGSPETQYF. The CDR3 DNA reads as TGTGCCAGCAGCGTAGGGTGGGGATCCCCGGAGACCCAGTACTTC.

The chain uses TRBV10-3 and TRBJ2-3, with TRBD1 identical over 7 bases. Germline values: CDR1 ENHRY, CDR2 SYGVKD. There are 14 residues in the CDR3. J was trimmed by 2 bases and V by 9 bases; bases with no gene match: 8. The CDR3 loop is CAIRPGQTTDTQYF. CDR3 coding DNA: TGTGCCATACGGCCGGGACAGACCACAGATACGCAGTATTTT.

This clonotype has only a few counts. V and J are TRBV29-1 and TRBJ1-5, with D perhaps TRBD1 (5 bases). Germline CDR1 and CDR2: SQVTM and ANQGSEA. The CDR3 covers 15 residues. V shed 7 bases and J shed 3 bases, with 19 bases lying between them. This chain's CDR3 is CSAAFTGANNQPQHF. The CDR3 DNA is TGCAGCGCCGCCTTTACCGGGGCAAACAATCAGCCCCAGCATTTT.

The chain employs TRBV9 and TRBJ1-2; TRBD1 might be the D (6 bases). Germline-derived CDR1 and CDR2 are SGDLS and YYNGEE. Between the trimmed V and J ends, which lost 3 bases and 3 bases, there was a span of 18 bases. The CDR3 has 16 residues. Written as DNA, the CDR3 is TGTGCCAGCAGCGCTTCCTCGGGGGCCGGGGACTATGGCTACACCTTC. This codes for CASSASSGAGDYGYTF.

V is TRBV12-3 or TRBV12-4 and J is TRBJ2-1; tentatively, D is TRBD2 (5 bases). This CDR3 has 13 residues. Trimming took 0 bases from V and 10 from J, leaving 10 bases between them. The CDR3 DNA reads as TGTGCCAGCAGTTTAGCGAGGACGGGAGAGCAGTTCTTC. This gives the protein CASSLARTGEQFF.

This clonotype was seen at least ten times. This sequence joins TRBV6-2 or TRBV6-3 and TRBJ2-1; D is perhaps TRBD1 (6 bases). The CDR3 extends over 14 amino acids. CDR1 MNHEY and CDR2 SVGEGT come from the germline V gene. V was clipped by 8 bases and J by 7 bases, with 18 bases between them. The CDR3 nucleotides read TGTGCCAGCGGCGACAGTACGAGGGGGAATGAGCAGTTCTTC. Amino acid sequence: CASGDSTRGNEQFF.

This clonotype was seen once. This chain connects TRBV29-1 to TRBJ1-1; 10 bases align to TRBD1. This CDR3 has 13 amino acids. The germline CDR1 and CDR2 sequences are SQVTM and ANQGSEA. V lost 6 bases to trimming and J lost 2 bases; unmatched junction nucleotides: 3. The DNA for the CDR3 is TGCAGCGTCAGGACAGGGGGAAACACTGAAGCTTTCTTT. As protein: CSVRTGGNTEAFF.

This clonotype came up many times. This chain links TRBV19 with TRBJ2-5; unclear D gene. V lost 5 bases and J 5 bases, leaving 15 bases between the germline ends. Germline loops: CDR1 LNHDA, CDR2 SQIVND (reference sequence). The CDR3 has 14 residues. The CDR3 DNA reads as TGTGCCAGTAGTCCGGGCTACCCTGAGGAGACCCAGTACTTC. Protein: CASSPGYPEETQYF.

This clonotype showed up just a few times. This chain's CDR3 is CASSVFHMNTEAFF. The CDR3 nucleotides are TGTGCCAGCAGCGTATTCCACATGAACACTGAAGCTTTCTTT. The genes are TRBV9 and TRBJ1-1, with D uncertain. Germline CDR1 SGDLS, CDR2 YYNGEE. CDR3 length equals 14 residues. V was pared by 1 base and J by 0 bases, with 7 bases between.

This rearrangement joins TRBV12-3 or TRBV12-4 to TRBJ1-5; D gene unclear. Trimming took 3 bases from V and 3 from J, leaving 6 bases between them. The CDR3 extends over 13 amino acids. For the CDR3, the DNA is TGTGCCAGCAGTTTGCAGGACAATCAGCCCCAGCATTTT. It is translated as CASSLQDNQPQHF.

This clonotype showed up just a few times. The chain is built from TRBV3-1 and TRBJ2-1; a weak D match, TRBD2 (6 bases). V lost 1 base and J lost 6, with 10 bases in between. The CDR3 length is 14 residues. Germline V CDR1 and CDR2: LGHDT, YNNKEL (reference sequence). The CDR3 bases are TGTGCCAGCAGCCAAGTGCGGGGTGGCAATGAGCAGTTCTTC. Translated, it gives CASSQVRGGNEQFF.

This clonotype was counted only a few times. CDR3 sequence: CASSATGTGANYGYTF. In DNA, the CDR3 is TGTGCCAGCTCGGCCACAGGGACAGGGGCAAACTATGGCTACACCTTC. The V call is TRBV18, the J call TRBJ1-2, with TRBD1 identical over 10 bases. The J segment lost 2 bases and the V segment lost 6 bases, leaving 9 bases of the junction unmatched. This CDR3 contains 16 residues. Germline CDR1 reads KGHSH; CDR2 reads LQKENI.

This clonotype was detected ten times or more. The genes are TRBV12-3 or TRBV12-4 and TRBJ1-2; D is ambiguous. Trimming took 3 bases from V and 6 from J, leaving 8 bases between them. The length of the CDR3 is 12 residues. The DNA for the CDR3 is TGTGCCAGCAGTTTCAACATGAATGGCTACACCTTC. Translation: CASSFNMNGYTF.

The sample holds many counts of this clonotype. The CDR3 DNA reads TGTGCCAGCAGCTTATTGGTCGGGGGGCCCACCTACAATGAGCAGTTCTTC. This sequence encodes CASSLLVGGPTYNEQFF. This chain links TRBV7-2 with TRBJ2-1, with D maybe TRBD2 (7 bases). Trimming removed 2 bases at V and 2 bases at J, with 16 bases between. The CDR3 covers 17 residues. Germline V gene lookup returns CDR1 SGHTA and CDR2 FQGNSA.

This clonotype was observed many times. The genes are TRBV3-1 and TRBJ2-7; D may be TRBD1 (6 bases). The CDR3 runs to 15 residues. Germline V CDR1 and CDR2: LGHDT, YNNKEL (reference sequence). V was clipped by 5 bases and J by 3 bases, with 17 bases between them. The CDR3 DNA sequence: TGTGCCAGCAGCTGGATCGCGCAGGGGTACTACGAGCAGTACTTC. Encoded protein: CASSWIAQGYYEQYF.

This clonotype was seen a few times. The rearrangement joins TRBV12-3 or TRBV12-4 to TRBJ1-1; 7 bases match TRBD1. The length of the CDR3 is 14 residues. The ends lost 5 bases at V and 4 bases at J; junction bases unmatched: 7. DNA of the CDR3: TGTGCCAGCAGTCCGACGCCAGGGGGCACTGAAGCTTTCTTT. It specifies CASSPTPGGTEAFF.

V usage is TRBV7-9 and J usage is TRBJ1-4; D uncertain. The CDR3 runs to 16 residues. V lost 4 bases, J lost 0 bases, and 12 bases lay in between. Per germline, CDR1 SEHNR and CDR2 FQNEAQ (reference sequence). The CDR3 DNA reads TGTGCCAGCAGCTCATCCGCAGTTGCAACTAATGAAAAACTGTTTTTT. It codes for CASSSSAVATNEKLFF. Together with reference TRBV7-9 and TRBJ1-4, the CDR3 gives the full variable domain: DTGVSQNPRHKITKRGQNVTFRCDPISEHNRLYWYRQTLGQGPEFLTYFQNEAQLEKSRLLSDRFSAERPKGSFSTLEIQRTEQGDSAMYLCASSSSAVATNEKLFFGSGTQLSVL.

The sample holds many counts of this clonotype. The V gene is TRBV27, the J gene TRBJ2-5, with a tentative D call TRBD1 (6 bases). The CDR3 contains 14 residues. Germline V lookup: CDR1 MNHEY, CDR2 SMNVEV (reference sequence). V lost 6 bases, J lost 5 bases, and 16 bases lay in between. The CDR3 reads CASSLGGRVETQYF. In DNA form, the CDR3 reads TGTGCCAGCAGCCTTGGGGGCAGGGTGGAGACCCAGTACTTC.

This clonotype was detected only a few times. This chain links TRBV9 with TRBJ2-1; D gene unclear. This CDR3 has 13 amino acids. V lost 1 base, J lost 9 bases, and 11 bases lay in between. CDR1 and CDR2 (germline): SGDLS, YYNGEE. DNA of the CDR3: TGTGCCAGCAGCGTAACTCCCGACGGTGAGCAGTTCTTC. Protein: CASSVTPDGEQFF.

This clonotype was found many times. The gene calls are TRBV25-1 and TRBJ1-1, with D tentatively TRBD1 (5 bases). The CDR3 spans 14 residues. Per the germline V gene, CDR1 is MGHDK and CDR2 is SYGVNS. Trimming took off 9 bases at V and 0 bases at J, with 14 bases between the two ends. CDR3 residues: CASSPGRMNTEAFF. The CDR3, as DNA: TGTGCCAGTTCGCCGGGACGGATGAACACTGAAGCTTTCTTT.

This clonotype has ten or more counts. The chain couples TRBV12-5 to TRBJ2-7; 7 bases map to TRBD1. Germline-derived CDR1 and CDR2 are LGHNT and FRNRAP. Trimming removed 3 bases from V and 4 bases from J; junction bases left unmatched: 18. The CDR3 spans 18 residues. The CDR3 sequence: CASGFHHDRAKGWYEQYF. The CDR3 DNA follows: TGTGCTAGTGGTTTCCATCACGACAGGGCCAAGGGGTGGTACGAGCAGTACTTC.